Below, 21 T cell receptor beta chains from the same sample are listed, as sequenced in a study of blood T cell repertoires in COVID-19. The data were produced by immunoSEQ multiplex PCR, yet TCRdb's version contains in-frame clones alone and is incomplete. The sample contains some 300,000 clones, roughly 86% of which appear only once. What was sequenced was PBMCs or T cells enriched from blood (not recorded which). The source of these receptors is a woman between 50 and 59 years old who had been exposed to COVID-19.

The chain uses TRBV2 and TRBJ1-1; D uncertain. The CDR3 loop spans 16 amino acids. The germline V gene has CDR1 SNHLY and CDR2 FYNNEI. The V end was cut by 2 bases, the J end by 4 bases, with 17 bases between. In nucleotides, the CDR3 is TGTGCCAGCAGTGAATTCCTACTGCCGGGGAGCACTGAAGCTTTCTTT. Translating gives CASSEFLLPGSTEAFF.

The genes are TRBV19 and TRBJ2-3; possible D gene TRBD2, 5 bases. CDR1 LNHDA and CDR2 SQIVND come from the germline V gene (reference sequence). CDR3 length: 14 residues. Deletions cut 7 bases from V and 2 bases from J, with 13 bases between. The CDR3 reads CASTPSRSTDTQYF. DNA of the CDR3: TGTGCCAGTACCCCTAGCCGCTCCACAGATACGCAGTATTTT. Based on the CDR3 plus reference TRBV19 and TRBJ2-3, the full variable domain is DGGITQSPKYLFRKEGQNVTLSCEQNLNHDAMYWYRQDPGQGLRLIYYSQIVNDFQKGDIAEGYSVSREKKESFPLTVTSAQKNPTAFYLCASTPSRSTDTQYFGPGTRLTVL.

This sequence joins TRBV30 and TRBJ1-5; 7 positions match TRBD1. CDR1 is GTSNPN, CDR2 SVGIG, per germline (reference sequence). The CDR3 is 20 residues long. After removal of 1 base from V and 0 bases from J, the junction contained 18 bases not matched to a gene. DNA for the CDR3: TGTGCCTGGAGTGAATCCGACAGGGCGGCTTTTAGATATAGCAATCAGCCCCAGCATTTT. It is translated as CAWSESDRAAFRYSNQPQHF.

The J gene is TRBJ2-3, the V gene TRBV29-1; TRBD2 agrees at 8 bases. This CDR3 is built from 15 residues. The ends lost 0 bases at V and 4 bases at J; junction bases unmatched: 6. Per germline, CDR1 SQVTM and CDR2 ANQGSEA. CDR3 in DNA: TGCAGCGTTGAAGACTCCGGGGGGGCCGCAGATACGCAGTATTTT. Its translation: CSVEDSGGAADTQYF.

The chain joins TRBV18 to TRBJ1-1; D perhaps matches TRBD1 (5 bases). The germline V gene encodes CDR1 KGHSH and CDR2 LQKENI. Trimming left V 0 bases short and J 1 base short, with 12 bases between. This CDR3 is built from 16 residues. The chain's CDR3 is CASSPPSRQQNTEAFF. CDR3 nucleotide sequence: TGTGCCAGCTCACCACCGTCGAGACAGCAGAACACTGAAGCTTTCTTT.

The CDR3 protein is CASSEGSAGWNEQFF. Written as DNA, the CDR3 is TGTGCCAGCAGTGAGGGATCGGCGGGATGGAATGAGCAGTTCTTC. This sequence joins TRBV2 and TRBJ2-1; perhaps TRBD2 as D (6 bases). Trimming removed 3 bases from V and 7 bases from J, with 16 bases in between. CDR3 length equals 15 residues. CDR1 and CDR2 (germline): SNHLY, FYNNEI.

This clone was observed a single time. The genes are TRBV6-5 and TRBJ1-1; no clear D. This CDR3 spans 15 amino acids. Looked up from germline, CDR1 is MNHEY and CDR2 is SVGAGI. Trimming cost V 3 bases and J 1 base, with 12 bases left between them. The CDR3 sequence is CASSYSTNGNTEAFF. CDR3 nucleotide sequence: TGTGCCAGCAGTTATTCGACAAACGGGAACACTGAAGCTTTCTTT.

The chain recombines TRBV5-4 with TRBJ1-4, with D possibly being TRBD1 (5 bases). This CDR3 spans 15 amino acids. Germline V lookup: CDR1 SGHNT, CDR2 YYREEE (reference sequence). V lost 4 bases to trimming and J lost 2 bases, with 12 bases between them. CDR3 protein: CASSLRGGTNEKLFF. The CDR3 DNA follows: TGTGCCAGCAGCCTTCGGGGGGGGACTAATGAAAAACTGTTTTTT.

The rearrangement uses TRBV6-1 and TRBJ1-2; D gene uncertain. The germline V gene encodes CDR1 MNHNS and CDR2 SASEGT. The V and J ends lost 1 base and 2 bases respectively, with 11 bases between them. The CDR3 runs to 15 residues. CDR3 DNA: TGTGCCAGCAGTGAAGTCTTGGGCAGCAACTATGGCTACACCTTC. Translating gives CASSEVLGSNYGYTF.

The chain combines TRBV2 with TRBJ1-5; possibly TRBD1 for D (5 bases). Trimming shortened V by 3 bases and J by 3 bases, and 15 bases separated the two germline ends. Per germline, CDR1 SNHLY and CDR2 FYNNEI. The CDR3 consists of 16 residues. This CDR3 reads CASSDGGTVFNQPQHF. In nucleotides, the CDR3 is TGTGCCAGCAGTGACGGGGGGACCGTATTCAATCAGCCCCAGCATTTT.

The V call is TRBV19, the J call TRBJ1-2; TRBD1 matches at 7 bases. Germline trimming cut 7 bases from V and 4 bases from J; bases unmatched to any gene: 9. The germline gives CDR1 LNHDA, CDR2 SQIVND (reference sequence). This CDR3 has 14 residues. CDR3 protein: CASKPDRTTYGYTF. The CDR3 nucleotides read TGTGCCAGTAAACCGGACAGGACTACCTATGGCTACACCTTC.

The chain carries TRBV6-5 and TRBJ1-2; TRBD1 might be the D (6 bases). CDR3 size: 13 residues. CDR1 MNHEY and CDR2 SVGAGI come from the germline V gene. Trimming removed 6 bases at V and 8 bases at J, with 16 bases between. The DNA for the CDR3 is TGTGCCAGCAGGGTTGGGGGGGGCGGCGGCTACACCTTC. This gives the protein CASRVGGGGGYTF.

CDR3 sequence (DNA): TGTGCCAGCAGTGAAGTCGGGGTAGTCTACGAGCAGTACTTC. This encodes CASSEVGVVYEQYF. The V gene is TRBV6-1, the J gene TRBJ2-7; maybe TRBD2 (5 bases). The V end lost 1 base, the J end lost 3 bases, and 10 bases lay between the germline ends. Germline V lookup: CDR1 MNHNS, CDR2 SASEGT. The CDR3 covers 14 residues.

V is TRBV29-1 and J is TRBJ1-2, with D possibly TRBD1 on 5 matching bases. Germline V gives CDR1 SQVTM, CDR2 ANQGSEA. V was cut by 3 bases and J by 2 bases, with 13 bases left in between. The CDR3 spans 14 residues. CDR3 protein: CSVDNPSGNYGYTF. The CDR3 DNA is TGCAGCGTTGATAATCCTTCAGGGAACTATGGCTACACCTTC.

The gene calls are TRBV7-2 and TRBJ2-3, with 10 bases aligning to TRBD2. The V gene end was trimmed by 3 bases and the J gene end by 6 bases; junction bases not matched to a gene: 6. This CDR3 has 15 amino acids. CDR1 is SGHTA, CDR2 FQGNSA, per germline. CDR3 residues: CASSFGSGGADTQYF. Here the CDR3 DNA reads TGTGCCAGCAGCTTTGGGAGCGGGGGGGCTGATACGCAGTATTTT. Variable domain in full (rest from reference TRBV7-2 and TRBJ2-3): GAGVSQSPSNKVTEKGKDVELRCDPISGHTALYWYRQSLGQGLEFLIYFQGNSAPDKSGLPSDRFSAERTGGSVSTLTIQRTQQEDSAVYLCASSFGSGGADTQYFGPGTRLTVL.

This clone has a handful of counts. J is TRBJ1-3 and V is TRBV9, with 7 nucleotides matching TRBD1. The CDR3 runs to 15 residues. Germline V gene lookup returns CDR1 SGDLS and CDR2 YYNGEE. Losses at the gene ends were 4 bases for V and 2 bases for J; bases not matched to a gene: 6. DNA of the CDR3: TGTGCCAGCAGCAAGACGCAGGGGGCTGGAAACACCATATATTTT. This codes for CASSKTQGAGNTIYF.

This clone was seen more than once but under ten times. V usage is TRBV7-2 and J usage is TRBJ1-2; TRBD1 might be the D (6 bases). The CDR3 is 15 residues long. Germline CDR1 is SGHTA and CDR2 is FQGNSA. V gave up 2 bases and J gave up 4 bases, with 14 bases separating them. CDR3 coding DNA: TGTGCCAGCAGCTTATCTGGGGGCTGGAGCTATGGCTACACCTTC. Protein sequence: CASSLSGGWSYGYTF.

The gene calls are TRBV3-1 (or the pseudogene TRBV3-2) and TRBJ2-5; no definite D call. CDR1 is LGHDT, CDR2 YNNKEL, per germline (reference sequence). The CDR3 loop spans 14 amino acids. V shed 4 bases and J shed 5 bases, with 14 bases lying between them. DNA of the CDR3: TGTGCCAGCAGCCTGTACTACTCCGGTGAGACCCAGTACTTC. It specifies CASSLYYSGETQYF.

The chain employs TRBV4-1 and TRBJ1-5, with TRBD1 matching 9 bases. After removal of 5 bases from V and 6 bases from J, the junction contained 5 bases not matched to a gene. Germline loops: CDR1 MGHRA, CDR2 YSYEKL. The CDR3 runs 14 residues. As DNA, the CDR3 is TGCGCCAGCAGCGGACAGGGGAGGGGTCAGCCCCAGCATTTT. It yields the protein CASSGQGRGQPQHF.

This sequence joins TRBV28 and TRBJ1-4; no clear D gene. The V end lost 3 bases, the J end lost 8 bases, and 16 bases lay between the germline ends. CDR1 is MDHEN, CDR2 SYDVKM, per germline. CDR3 length: 15 residues. This CDR3 reads CASSLIFGLKEKLFF. The CDR3 region has the DNA TGTGCCAGCAGTTTGATTTTCGGACTTAAGGAAAAACTGTTTTTT.

There are a few counts of this clone. The V call is TRBV14, the J call TRBJ1-4; D perhaps matches TRBD1 (5 bases). The CDR3 length is 15 residues. The germline V gene encodes CDR1 SGHDN and CDR2 FVKESK. Trimming shortened V by 0 bases and J by 8 bases, and 13 bases separated the two germline ends. In nucleotides, the CDR3 is TGTGCCAGCAGCCAAGATGCTGGGGCGGGGGAAAAACTGTTTTTT. Translation gives CASSQDAGAGEKLFF. Looking up the rest from reference TRBV14 and TRBJ1-4 gives the full variable domain: EAGVTQFPSHSVIEKGQTVTLRCDPISGHDNLYWYRRVMGKEIKFLLHFVKESKQDESGMPNNRFLAERTGGTYSTLKVQPAELEDSGVYFCASSQDAGAGEKLFFGSGTQLSVL.